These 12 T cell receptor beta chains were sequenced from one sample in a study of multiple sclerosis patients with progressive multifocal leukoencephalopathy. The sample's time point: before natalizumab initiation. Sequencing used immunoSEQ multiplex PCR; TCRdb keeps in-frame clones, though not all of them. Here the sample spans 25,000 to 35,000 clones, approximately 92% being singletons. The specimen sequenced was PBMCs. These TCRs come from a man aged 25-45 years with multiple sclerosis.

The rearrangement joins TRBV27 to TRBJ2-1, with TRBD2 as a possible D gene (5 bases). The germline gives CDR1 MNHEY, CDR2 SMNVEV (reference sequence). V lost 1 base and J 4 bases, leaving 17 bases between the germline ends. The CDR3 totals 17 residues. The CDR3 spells CASSLYYSSPFYNEQFF. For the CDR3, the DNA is TGTGCCAGCAGTTTATACTATTCTAGCCCATTTTACAATGAGCAGTTCTTC.

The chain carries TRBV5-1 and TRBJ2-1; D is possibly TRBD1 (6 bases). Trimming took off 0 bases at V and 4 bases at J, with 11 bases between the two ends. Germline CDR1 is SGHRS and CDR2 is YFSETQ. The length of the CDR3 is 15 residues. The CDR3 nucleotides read TGCGCCAGCAGCTTGGTTGCAGGGGTATACAATGAGCAGTTCTTC. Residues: CASSLVAGVYNEQFF.

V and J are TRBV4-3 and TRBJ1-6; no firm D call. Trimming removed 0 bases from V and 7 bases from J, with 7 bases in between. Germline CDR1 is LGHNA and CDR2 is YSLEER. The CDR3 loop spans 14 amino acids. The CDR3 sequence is CASSQDPANSPLHF. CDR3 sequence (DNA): TGCGCCAGCAGCCAAGATCCGGCCAATTCACCCCTCCACTTT.

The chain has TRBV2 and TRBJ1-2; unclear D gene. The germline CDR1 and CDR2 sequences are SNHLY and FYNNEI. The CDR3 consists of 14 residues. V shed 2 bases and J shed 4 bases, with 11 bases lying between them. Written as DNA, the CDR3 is TGTGCCAGCAGTGAAAGTCCATTCCCCTATGGCTACACCTTC. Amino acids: CASSESPFPYGYTF.

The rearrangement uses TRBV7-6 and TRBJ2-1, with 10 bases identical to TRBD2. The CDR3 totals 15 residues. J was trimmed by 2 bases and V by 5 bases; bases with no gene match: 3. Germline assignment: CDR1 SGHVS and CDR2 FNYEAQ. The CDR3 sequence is CASSRGLAAYNEQFF. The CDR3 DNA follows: TGTGCCAGCAGCCGCGGACTAGCGGCCTACAATGAGCAGTTCTTC. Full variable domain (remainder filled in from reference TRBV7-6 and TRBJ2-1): GAGVSQSPRYKVTKRGQDVALRCDPISGHVSLYWYRQALGQGPEFLTYFNYEAQQDKSGLPNDRFSAERPEGSISTLTIQRTEQRDSAMYRCASSRGLAAYNEQFFGPGTRLTVL.

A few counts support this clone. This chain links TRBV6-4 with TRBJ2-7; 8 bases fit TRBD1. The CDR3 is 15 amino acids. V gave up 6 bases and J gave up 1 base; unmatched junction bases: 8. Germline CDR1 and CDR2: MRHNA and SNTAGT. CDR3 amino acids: CASSVTGEISYEQYV. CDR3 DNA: TGTGCCAGCAGCGTGACAGGGGAAATATCCTACGAGCAGTACGTC.

In nucleotides, the CDR3 is TGTGCCAGCAGCAAAAGGGCACAGGGCGCCTCTGCCGAGCAGTACTTC. Translating it yields CASSKRAQGASAEQYF. This sequence joins TRBV7-2 and TRBJ2-7, with a weak D call TRBD1 (6 bases). Germline-derived CDR1 and CDR2 are SGHTA and FQGNSA. The V end was cut by 5 bases, the J end by 6 bases, with 23 bases between. There are 16 residues in the CDR3.

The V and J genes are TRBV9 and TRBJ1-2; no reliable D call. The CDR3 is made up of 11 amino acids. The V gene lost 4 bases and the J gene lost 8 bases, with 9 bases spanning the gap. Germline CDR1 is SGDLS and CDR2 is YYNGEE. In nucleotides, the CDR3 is TGTGCCAGCAGCCCGCACGGGGGCTACACCTTC. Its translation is CASSPHGGYTF.

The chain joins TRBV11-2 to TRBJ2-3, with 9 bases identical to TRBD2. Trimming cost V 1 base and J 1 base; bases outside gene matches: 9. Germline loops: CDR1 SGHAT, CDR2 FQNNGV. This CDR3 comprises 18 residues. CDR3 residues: CASSLGPTSGRRTDTQYF. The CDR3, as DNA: TGTGCCAGCAGCTTAGGCCCGACTAGCGGACGCCGCACAGATACGCAGTATTTT.

The CDR3, as DNA: TGTGCCAGTAGTATAATCCGGGACAGGTTCTACGAGCAGTACTTC. This gives the protein CASSIIRDRFYEQYF. V usage is TRBV19 and J usage is TRBJ2-7, with 8 nucleotides matching TRBD1. This CDR3 contains 15 residues. J was trimmed by 3 bases and V by 2 bases; bases with no gene match: 6. Germline CDR1 is LNHDA and CDR2 is SQIVND (reference sequence).

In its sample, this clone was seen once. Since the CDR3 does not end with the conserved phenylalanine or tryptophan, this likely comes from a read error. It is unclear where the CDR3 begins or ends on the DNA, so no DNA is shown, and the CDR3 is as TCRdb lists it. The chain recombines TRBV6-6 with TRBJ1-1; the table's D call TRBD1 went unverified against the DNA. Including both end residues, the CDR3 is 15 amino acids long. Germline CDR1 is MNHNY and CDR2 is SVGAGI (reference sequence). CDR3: CASSGKSGQVIIPLI.

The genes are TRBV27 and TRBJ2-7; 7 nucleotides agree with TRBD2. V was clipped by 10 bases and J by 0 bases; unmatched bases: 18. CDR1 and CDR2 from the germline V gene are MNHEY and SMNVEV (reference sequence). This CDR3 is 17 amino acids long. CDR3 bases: TGTGCCAACACCACCCGTCGAGAAAGCGGGGACTCCTACGAGCAGTACGTC. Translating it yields CANTTRRESGDSYEQYV.